These 17 T cell receptor beta chains share one sample of origin, sequenced in a study of cytomegalovirus exposure and HLA in healthy donors. The PCR was carried out with 60 Vbeta primers and 13 Jbeta primers. Sequencing used immunoSEQ multiplex PCR; TCRdb keeps in-frame clones, though not all of them. The top ten clones hold about 4.5% of a sample with 60,000 to 70,000 clones, around 80% of them seen once. Sequencing input: PBMCs. These receptors originate from a woman younger than 45 in good health and CMV-seronegative.

The rearrangement uses TRBV6-5 and TRBJ2-2; TRBD1 agrees at 7 bases. V lost 5 bases to trimming and J lost 3 bases; unmatched junction nucleotides: 3. The CDR3 spans 14 residues. Germline assignment: CDR1 MNHEY and CDR2 SVGAGI. The CDR3, as DNA: TGTGCCAGCAGTCCACAGGGGTACACCGGGGAGCTGTTTTTT. Amino acids: CASSPQGYTGELFF.

This clone was observed a single time. This chain joins TRBV6-5 and TRBJ1-3; tentatively, D is TRBD1 (5 bases). Between the trimmed V and J ends, which lost 0 bases and 10 bases, there was a span of 19 bases. Germline values: CDR1 MNHEY, CDR2 SVGAGI. This CDR3 contains 16 residues. The CDR3 nucleotides are TGTGCCAGCAGTTACTCCTACGGCGGGGGAAGCGGTACCATATATTTT. Encoded protein: CASSYSYGGGSGTIYF.

The chain couples TRBV29-1 to TRBJ1-2; D ambiguous. Germline V gene lookup returns CDR1 SQVTM and CDR2 ANQGSEA. The CDR3 runs 13 residues. Trimming cost V 3 bases and J 8 bases, with 16 bases left between them. This CDR3 reads CSVEVIAQSGYTF. In DNA, the CDR3 is TGCAGCGTTGAGGTGATCGCTCAGTCGGGCTACACCTTC. Variable domain in full (rest from reference TRBV29-1 and TRBJ1-2): SAVISQKPSRDICQRGTSLTIQCQVDSQVTMMFWYRQQPGQSLTLIATANQGSEATYESGFVIDKFPISRPNLTFSTLTVSNMSPEDSSIYLCSVEVIAQSGYTFGSGTRLTVV.

J is TRBJ1-2 and V is TRBV7-9; D unclear. V was trimmed by 4 bases and J by 2 bases, leaving 5 bases between them. The CDR3 is 12 amino acids. The germline V gene encodes CDR1 SEHNR and CDR2 FQNEAQ (reference sequence). CDR3 bases: TGTGCCAGCAGCTCCTCGAACTATGGCTACACCTTC. Its translation is CASSSSNYGYTF.

The gene calls are TRBV7-9 and TRBJ1-1; D is undetermined. Germline assignment: CDR1 SEHNR and CDR2 FQNEAQ (reference sequence). The germline V and J ends were trimmed by 5 bases and 5 bases, with 15 bases remaining between them. The CDR3 contains 14 residues. CDR3 bases: TGTGCCAGCAGCCCCCCCGGGGTTGGGACTGAAGCTTTCTTT. Translation: CASSPPGVGTEAFF.

This chain links TRBV19 with TRBJ2-3; a possible D gene is TRBD2 (6 bases). CDR1 and CDR2 from the germline V gene are LNHDA and SQIVND (reference sequence). V was trimmed by 2 bases and J by 10 bases, leaving 13 bases between them. This CDR3 has 13 amino acids. The CDR3 sequence is CASSILGGEAQYF. The CDR3 DNA is TGTGCCAGTAGTATACTTGGCGGGGAGGCGCAGTATTTT.

Here the CDR3 DNA reads TGTGCCAGCCGAGGCGGGCTAGCGGCCACCGGGGAGCTGTTTTTT. Translating it yields CASRGGLAATGELFF. This chain uses TRBV18 with TRBJ2-2; TRBD2 agrees at 7 bases. This CDR3 spans 15 amino acids. Germline V gene data show CDR1 as KGHSH and CDR2 as LQKENI. V shed 8 bases, J shed 4 bases, and the junction held 10 bases outside the gene matches.

This clone was found a few times. This rearrangement joins TRBV6-5 to TRBJ2-1, with D uncertain. This CDR3 is 13 amino acids long. CDR1 and CDR2 from the germline V gene are MNHEY and SVGAGI. V dropped 8 bases and J dropped 1 base, with 9 bases sitting between them. This chain's CDR3 is CASAPASYNEQFF. DNA of the CDR3: TGTGCCAGCGCGCCTGCGTCCTACAATGAGCAGTTCTTC.

This chain connects TRBV30 to TRBJ2-1; 7 bases agree with TRBD2. There are 14 residues in the CDR3. Germline V lookup: CDR1 GTSNPN, CDR2 SVGIG (reference sequence). Germline trimming cut 4 bases from V and 1 base from J; bases unmatched to any gene: 4. Here the CDR3 reads CAWTSGRSYNEQFF. In nucleotides, the CDR3 is TGTGCCTGGACTAGCGGACGTTCCTACAATGAGCAGTTCTTC.

V usage is TRBV2 and J usage is TRBJ2-7, with a possible D match to TRBD2 (7 bases). The germline V gene has CDR1 SNHLY and CDR2 FYNNEI. This CDR3 has 14 amino acids. V lost 4 bases and J 3 bases, leaving 13 bases between the germline ends. For the CDR3, the DNA is TGTGCCAGCAGTGTGAGGGGGGGGCTCTACGAGCAGTACTTC. It yields the protein CASSVRGGLYEQYF.

The J gene is TRBJ2-2, the V gene TRBV29-1, with TRBD1 identical over 7 bases. Unmatched junction bases numbered 3, after V lost 3 bases and J lost 5 bases. The V gene's germline CDR1 is SQVTM and CDR2 ANQGSEA. This CDR3 has 13 amino acids. CDR3 region: CSVEDRMTGELFF. DNA for the CDR3: TGCAGCGTTGAGGACAGGATGACCGGGGAGCTGTTTTTT.

The V call is TRBV4-1, the J call TRBJ2-4, with TRBD2 as a possible D gene (7 bases). Germline V lookup: CDR1 MGHRA, CDR2 YSYEKL. CDR3 length: 16 amino acids. V shed 0 bases and J shed 6 bases, with 15 bases lying between them. In DNA form, the CDR3 reads TGCGCCAGCAGCCAAGATTGGCAGGGGAGGGGAAACATTCAGTACTTC. It is translated as CASSQDWQGRGNIQYF.

The chain combines TRBV7-9 with TRBJ1-2, with a possible D match to TRBD1 (6 bases). Trimming took off 4 bases at V and 3 bases at J, with 12 bases between the two ends. The CDR3 has 14 amino acids. Germline CDR1 and CDR2: SEHNR and FQNEAQ (reference sequence). CDR3 sequence: CASSSTGSHYGYTF. DNA for the CDR3: TGTGCCAGCAGCTCGACAGGATCTCACTATGGCTACACCTTC.

The rearrangement joins TRBV6-5 to TRBJ1-1, with D possibly TRBD1 on 6 matching bases. The CDR3 length is 13 residues. With 0 bases removed from V and 4 bases from J, the gap between germline ends came to 6 bases. CDR1 and CDR2 (germline): MNHEY, SVGAGI. The CDR3 loop reads CASSYSGATEAFF. CDR3 nucleotides: TGTGCCAGCAGTTACTCGGGGGCCACTGAAGCTTTCTTT.

This chain joins TRBV6-5 and TRBJ1-1, with D possibly TRBD1 on 6 matching bases. Germline CDR1 reads MNHEY; CDR2 reads SVGAGI. This CDR3 has 14 amino acids. V was clipped by 5 bases and J by 5 bases, with 15 bases between them. The CDR3 here is CASSANQGGTEAFF. CDR3 nucleotide sequence: TGTGCCAGCAGTGCAAACCAAGGGGGAACTGAAGCTTTCTTT.

The V and J genes are TRBV9 and TRBJ2-5; TRBD2 agrees at 9 bases. V lost 4 bases to trimming and J lost 5 bases; unmatched junction nucleotides: 6. CDR3 length: 14 amino acids. The germline CDR1 and CDR2 sequences are SGDLS and YYNGEE. The CDR3 DNA reads as TGTGCCAGCAGCCCGACTAGCGGAAGGGAGACCCAGTACTTC. Protein product: CASSPTSGRETQYF.

The CDR3, as DNA: TGCGCCAGCAGCTTAGGACAGGGATCCGGGGCCAACGTCCTGACTTTC. This gives the protein CASSLGQGSGANVLTF. V and J are TRBV5-1 and TRBJ2-6; 8 bases fit TRBD1. Germline V gene data show CDR1 as SGHRS and CDR2 as YFSETQ. The ends lost 2 bases at V and 4 bases at J; junction bases unmatched: 5. The CDR3 sequence is 16 residues long. Supplemented by reference TRBV5-1 and TRBJ2-6, the full variable domain reads KAGVTQTPRYLIKTRGQQVTLSCSPISGHRSVSWYQQTPGQGLQFLFEYFSETQRNKGNFPGRFSGRQFSNSRSEMNVSTLELGDSALYLCASSLGQGSGANVLTFGAGSRLTVL.